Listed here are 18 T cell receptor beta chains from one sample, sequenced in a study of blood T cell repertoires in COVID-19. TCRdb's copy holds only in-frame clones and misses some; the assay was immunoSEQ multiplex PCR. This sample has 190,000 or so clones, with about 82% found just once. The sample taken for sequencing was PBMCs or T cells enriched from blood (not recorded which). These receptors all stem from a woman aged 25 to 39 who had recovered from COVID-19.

CDR3 nucleotides: TGCGCCAGCAGCCAAGGCACAGGGTACAGCGAGCAGTACTTC. Translation: CASSQGTGYSEQYF. The chain carries TRBV4-1 and TRBJ2-7, with a weak D call TRBD1 (6 bases). There are 14 residues in the CDR3. Trimming took off 1 base at V and 6 bases at J, with 13 bases between the two ends. CDR1 is MGHRA, CDR2 YSYEKL, per germline.

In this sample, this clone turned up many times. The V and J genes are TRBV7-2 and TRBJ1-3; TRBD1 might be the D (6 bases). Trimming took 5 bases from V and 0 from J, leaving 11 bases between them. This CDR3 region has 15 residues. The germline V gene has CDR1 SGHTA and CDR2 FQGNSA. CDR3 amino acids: CASSLDSASGNTIYF. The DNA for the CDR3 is TGTGCCAGCAGCCTGGACAGTGCCTCTGGAAACACCATATATTTT.

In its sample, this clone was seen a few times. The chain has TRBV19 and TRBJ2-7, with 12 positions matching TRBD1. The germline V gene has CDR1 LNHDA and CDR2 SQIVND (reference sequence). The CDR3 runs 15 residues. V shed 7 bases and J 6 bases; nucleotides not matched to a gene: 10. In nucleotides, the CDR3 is TGTGCCAGTACCCCAAGTCGGGACAGGGGGCTCGAGCAGTACTTC. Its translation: CASTPSRDRGLEQYF.

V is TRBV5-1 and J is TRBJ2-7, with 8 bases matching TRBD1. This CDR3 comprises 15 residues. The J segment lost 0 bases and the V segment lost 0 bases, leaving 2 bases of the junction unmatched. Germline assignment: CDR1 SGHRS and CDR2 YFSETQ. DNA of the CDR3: TGCGCCAGCAGCTTGGGGACAGGGAACTCCTACGAGCAGTACTTC. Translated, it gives CASSLGTGNSYEQYF.

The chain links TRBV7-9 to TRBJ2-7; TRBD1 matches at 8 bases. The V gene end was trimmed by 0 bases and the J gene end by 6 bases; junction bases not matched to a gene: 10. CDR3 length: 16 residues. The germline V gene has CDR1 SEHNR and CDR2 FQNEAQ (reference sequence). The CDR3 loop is CASSLAMPGGQGEQYF. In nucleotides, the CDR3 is TGTGCCAGCAGCTTAGCGATGCCAGGGGGCCAGGGCGAGCAGTACTTC.

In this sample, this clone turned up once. In DNA, the CDR3 is TGTGCCAGCAGCCAAGATCCAGGGGGCGCCGTAACGAACACTGAAGCTTTCTTT. This codes for CASSQDPGGAVTNTEAFF. V gene TRBV4-2 combines with J gene TRBJ1-1, with 8 bases fitting TRBD1. V dropped 0 bases and J dropped 1; count of bases not matched to a gene: 10. The CDR3 has 18 amino acids. The germline V gene has CDR1 LGHNA and CDR2 YNFKEQ.

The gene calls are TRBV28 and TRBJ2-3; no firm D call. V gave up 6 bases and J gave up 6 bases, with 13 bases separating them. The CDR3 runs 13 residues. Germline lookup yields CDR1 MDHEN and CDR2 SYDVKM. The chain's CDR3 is CASRQPSTDTQYF. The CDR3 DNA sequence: TGTGCCAGCAGACAACCGTCGACTGATACGCAGTATTTT.

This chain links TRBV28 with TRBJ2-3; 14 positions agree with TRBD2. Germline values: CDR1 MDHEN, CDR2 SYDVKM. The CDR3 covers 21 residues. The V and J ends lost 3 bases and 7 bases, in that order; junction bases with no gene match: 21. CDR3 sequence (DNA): TGTGCCAGCAGTTTTCCTATTTTAGGGCCCCTGGGACTAGCGGGGGAATATACGCAGTATTTT. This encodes CASSFPILGPLGLAGEYTQYF.

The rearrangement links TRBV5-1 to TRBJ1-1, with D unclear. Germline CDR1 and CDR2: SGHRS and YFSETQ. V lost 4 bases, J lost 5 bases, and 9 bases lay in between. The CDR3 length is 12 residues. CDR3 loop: CASSPDLTEAFF. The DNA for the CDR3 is TGCGCCAGCAGCCCGGACTTGACTGAAGCTTTCTTT.

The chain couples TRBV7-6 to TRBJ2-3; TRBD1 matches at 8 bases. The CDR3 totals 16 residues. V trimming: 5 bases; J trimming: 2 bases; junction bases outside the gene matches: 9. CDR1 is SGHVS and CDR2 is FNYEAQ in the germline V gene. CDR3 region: CASSPTGTGPTDTQYF. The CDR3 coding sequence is TGTGCCAGCAGCCCGACCGGGACAGGTCCCACAGATACGCAGTATTTT.

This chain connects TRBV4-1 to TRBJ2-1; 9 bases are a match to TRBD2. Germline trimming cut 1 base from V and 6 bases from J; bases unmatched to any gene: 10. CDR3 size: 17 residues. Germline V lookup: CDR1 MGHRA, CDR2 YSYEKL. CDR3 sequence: CASSQARRVAGVNEQFF. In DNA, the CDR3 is TGCGCCAGCAGCCAAGCTCGGAGGGTAGCGGGAGTCAATGAGCAGTTCTTC.

In nucleotides, the CDR3 is TGTGCCAGTAGTATACCTCGGGGGGCCCGTTTGGCCGGGGAGCTGTTTTTT. It is translated as CASSIPRGARLAGELFF. This chain joins TRBV19 and TRBJ2-2, with D possibly TRBD2 on 7 matching bases. V was cut by 2 bases and J by 6 bases, with 19 bases left in between. The CDR3 consists of 17 residues. Germline V lookup: CDR1 LNHDA, CDR2 SQIVND (reference sequence).

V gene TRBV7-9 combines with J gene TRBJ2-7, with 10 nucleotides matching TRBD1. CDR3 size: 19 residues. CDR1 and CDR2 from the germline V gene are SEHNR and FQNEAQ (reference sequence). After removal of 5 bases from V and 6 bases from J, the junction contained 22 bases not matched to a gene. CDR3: CASSITNTYGTGDPFEQYF. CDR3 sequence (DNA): TGTGCCAGCAGCATCACAAATACCTACGGGACAGGGGACCCATTCGAGCAGTACTTC.

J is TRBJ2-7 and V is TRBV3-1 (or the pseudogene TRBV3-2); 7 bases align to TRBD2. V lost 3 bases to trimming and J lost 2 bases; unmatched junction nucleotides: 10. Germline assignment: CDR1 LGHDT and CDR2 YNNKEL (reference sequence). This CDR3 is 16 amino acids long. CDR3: CASSHIAGLATYEQYF. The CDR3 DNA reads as TGTGCCAGCAGCCATATAGCGGGTTTGGCGACCTACGAGCAGTACTTC.

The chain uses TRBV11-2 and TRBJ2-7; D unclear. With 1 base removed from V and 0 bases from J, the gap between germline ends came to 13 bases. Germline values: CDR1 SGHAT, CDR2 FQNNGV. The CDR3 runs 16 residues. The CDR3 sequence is CASSLAPERSSYEQYF. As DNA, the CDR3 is TGTGCCAGCAGCTTAGCCCCCGAACGTAGCTCCTACGAGCAGTACTTC. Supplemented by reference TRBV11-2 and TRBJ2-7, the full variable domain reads EAGVAQSPRYKIIEKRQSVAFWCNPISGHATLYWYQQILGQGPKLLIQFQNNGVVDDSQLPKDRFSAERLKGVDSTLKIQPAKLEDSAVYLCASSLAPERSSYEQYFGPGTRLTVT.

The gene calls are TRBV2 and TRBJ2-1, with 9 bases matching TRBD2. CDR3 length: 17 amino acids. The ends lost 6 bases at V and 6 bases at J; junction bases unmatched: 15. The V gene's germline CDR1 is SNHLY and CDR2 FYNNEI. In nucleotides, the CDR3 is TGTGCCAGCAGCGACCGAGATAGCGGGAGAGGCTTCAATGAGCAGTTCTTC. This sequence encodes CASSDRDSGRGFNEQFF.

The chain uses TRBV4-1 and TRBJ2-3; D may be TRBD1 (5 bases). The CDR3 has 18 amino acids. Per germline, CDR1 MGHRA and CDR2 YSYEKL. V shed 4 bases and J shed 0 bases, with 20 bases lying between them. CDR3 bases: TGCGCCAGCAGCCGAGTACCAGTCAGGGTTACGAGCACAGATACGCAGTATTTT. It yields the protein CASSRVPVRVTSTDTQYF.

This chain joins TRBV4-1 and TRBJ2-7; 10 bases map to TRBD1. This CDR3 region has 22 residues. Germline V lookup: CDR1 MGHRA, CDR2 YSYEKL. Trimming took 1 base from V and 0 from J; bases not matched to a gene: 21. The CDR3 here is CASSQGWILRDRGAPISYEQYF. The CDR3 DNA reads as TGCGCCAGCAGCCAAGGATGGATCCTTCGGGACAGGGGAGCGCCTATCTCCTACGAGCAGTACTTC.